This T cell receptor (beta chain) was identified in a study of CD8+CD57+ T cells in acquired aplastic anemia. The V gene's germline CDR1 is MGHDK and CDR2 SYGVNS. Between the trimmed V and J ends, which lost 7 bases and 7 bases, there was a span of 11 bases. This CDR3 spans 13 amino acids. The sequenced patients had an expansion of CD8+CD57+ cells seen by flow cytometry. Genomic DNA served as template for TCR beta VDJ and CDR3 profiling. TCRdb fed the reads into MiXCR, producing one record per CDR3 protein. The table shows about 160,000 distinct CDR3 sequences, with 40% to 55% occurring only once. This clonotype was recorded at least ten times.

The TCR was taken from a human donor with aplastic anemia. The chain combines TRBV25-1 with TRBJ1-6; maybe TRBD1 (5 bases). The sequenced sample consisted of sorted CD4+, CD8+, or CD8+CD57+ T cells (not recorded which) from PBMCs. The CDR3 is CASTEGPNSPLHF. DNA of the CDR3: TGTGCCAGCACCGAGGGGCCAAATTCACCCCTCCACTTT.